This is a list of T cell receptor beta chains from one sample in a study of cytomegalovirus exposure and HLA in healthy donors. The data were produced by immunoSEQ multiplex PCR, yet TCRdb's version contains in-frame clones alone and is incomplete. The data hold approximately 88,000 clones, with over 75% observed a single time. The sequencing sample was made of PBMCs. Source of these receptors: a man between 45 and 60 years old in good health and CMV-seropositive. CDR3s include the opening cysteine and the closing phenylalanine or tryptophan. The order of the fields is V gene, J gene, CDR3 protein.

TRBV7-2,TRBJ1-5,CASSYYSNQPQHF
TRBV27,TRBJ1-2,CASSFRGGNGYTF
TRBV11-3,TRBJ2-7,CASSVSTSSYEQYF
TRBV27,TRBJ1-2,CASSLASGGSYGYTF
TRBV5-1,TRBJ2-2,CASRFERGGYTGELFF
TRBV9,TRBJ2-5,CASSVGGGFWETQYF
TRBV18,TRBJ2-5,CASSPGGEETQYF
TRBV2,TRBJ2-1,CASSEEAGAGANEQFF
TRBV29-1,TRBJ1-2,CSVAKADRVHGYTF
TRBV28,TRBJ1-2,CASSSLAGGNTF
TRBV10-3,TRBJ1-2,CAISESIVVYTF
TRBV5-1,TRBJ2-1,CASSLGTVQFF
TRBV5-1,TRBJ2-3,CASSPGGPLAGTSTDTQYF
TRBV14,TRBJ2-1,CASSRVGSYNEQFF
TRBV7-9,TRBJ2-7,CASSLVRGTGFAYEQYF
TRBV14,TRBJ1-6,CASSPGTGNSPLHF
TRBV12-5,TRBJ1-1,CASPPASGNTEAFF
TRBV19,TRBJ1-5,CASSIRHNLNQPQHF
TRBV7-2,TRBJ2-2,CASRQEAGELFF
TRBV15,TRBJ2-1,CATSRGQGAYNEQFF
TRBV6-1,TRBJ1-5,CASSFGRDRGQPQHF
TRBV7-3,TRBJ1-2,CASSPQTGIVYGYTF
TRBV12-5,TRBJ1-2,CASGFGPTGDNYGYTF
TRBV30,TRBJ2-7,CAWGQGFKQYF
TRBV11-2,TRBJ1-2,CASSPEMGEGSYGYTF
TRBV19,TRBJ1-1,CASTIDSYTEAFF
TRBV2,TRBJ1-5,CASSELGGPQHF
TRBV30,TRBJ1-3,CAWATGGRNTIYF
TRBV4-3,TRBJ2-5,CASSQIDSPRWETQYF
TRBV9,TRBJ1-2,CASSAQTGVEGYTF
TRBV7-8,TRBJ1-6,CASSLQGTSPLHF
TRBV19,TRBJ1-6,CASSALSSYNSPLHF
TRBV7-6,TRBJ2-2,CASSLGRPASGGELFF
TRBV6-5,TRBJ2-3,CASSYSDRATCMQYF
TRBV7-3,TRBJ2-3,CASSRASGGTDTQYF
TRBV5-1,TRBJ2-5,CASSTWTSGPGGTQYF
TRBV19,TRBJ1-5,CASSPFRVGNQPQHF
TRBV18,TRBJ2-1,CASSRSTSGGANEQFF
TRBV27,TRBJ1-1,CATTPTGTGGGGKAFF
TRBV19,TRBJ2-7,CASSGGGPDYEQYF
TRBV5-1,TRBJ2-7,CASSLGGGREQYF
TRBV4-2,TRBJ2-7,CASSQGAGSSYEQYF
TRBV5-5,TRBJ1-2,CASSWENRANYGYTF
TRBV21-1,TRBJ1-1,CASRADGNTEAFF
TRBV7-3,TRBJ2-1,CASSLTGQTNNEQFF
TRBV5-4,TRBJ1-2,CAYTPGGAYQSSGYPF
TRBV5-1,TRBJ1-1,CASSLGTEAFF
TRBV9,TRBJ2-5,CASSVGAGGPETQYF